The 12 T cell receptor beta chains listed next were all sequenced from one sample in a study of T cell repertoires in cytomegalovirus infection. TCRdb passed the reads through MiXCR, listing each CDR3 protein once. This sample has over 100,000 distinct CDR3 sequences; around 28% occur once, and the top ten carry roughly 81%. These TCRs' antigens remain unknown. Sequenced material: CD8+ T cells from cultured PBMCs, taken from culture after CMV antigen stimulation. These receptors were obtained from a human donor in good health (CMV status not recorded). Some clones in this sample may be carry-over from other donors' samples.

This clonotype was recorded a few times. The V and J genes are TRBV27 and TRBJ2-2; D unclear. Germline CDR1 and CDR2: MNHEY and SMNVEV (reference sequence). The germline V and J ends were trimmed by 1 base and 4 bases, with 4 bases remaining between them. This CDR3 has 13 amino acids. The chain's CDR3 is CASSLYSTGELFF. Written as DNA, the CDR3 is TGTGCCAGCAGTTTATATAGCACCGGGGAGCTGTTTTTT.

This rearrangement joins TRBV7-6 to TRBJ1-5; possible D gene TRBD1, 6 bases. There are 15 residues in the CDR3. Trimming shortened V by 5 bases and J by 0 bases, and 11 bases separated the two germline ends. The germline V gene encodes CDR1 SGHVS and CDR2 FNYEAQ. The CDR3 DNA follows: TGTGCCAGCAGCGGACAGTTTTATAGCAATCAGCCCCAGCATTTT. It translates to CASSGQFYSNQPQHF.

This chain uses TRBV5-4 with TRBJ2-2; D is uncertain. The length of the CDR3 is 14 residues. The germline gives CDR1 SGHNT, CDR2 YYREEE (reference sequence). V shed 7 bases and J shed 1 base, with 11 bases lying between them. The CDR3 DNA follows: TGTGCCAGCGCCCCGGCAGAGAACACCGGGGAGCTGTTTTTT. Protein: CASAPAENTGELFF.

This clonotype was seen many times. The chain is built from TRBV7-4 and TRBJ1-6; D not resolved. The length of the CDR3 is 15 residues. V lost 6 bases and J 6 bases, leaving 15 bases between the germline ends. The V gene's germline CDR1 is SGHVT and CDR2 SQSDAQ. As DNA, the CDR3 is TGTGCCAGCAGTTTTACGGGAGGGAGTAATTCACCCCTCCACTTT. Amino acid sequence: CASSFTGGSNSPLHF.

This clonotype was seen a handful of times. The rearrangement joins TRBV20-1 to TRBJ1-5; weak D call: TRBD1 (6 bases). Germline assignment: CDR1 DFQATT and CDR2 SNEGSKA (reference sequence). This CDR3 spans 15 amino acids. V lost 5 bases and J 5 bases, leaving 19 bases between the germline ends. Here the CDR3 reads CSASIGGGNDQPQHF. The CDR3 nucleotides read TGCAGTGCTTCCATCGGAGGGGGAAATGATCAGCCCCAGCATTTT.

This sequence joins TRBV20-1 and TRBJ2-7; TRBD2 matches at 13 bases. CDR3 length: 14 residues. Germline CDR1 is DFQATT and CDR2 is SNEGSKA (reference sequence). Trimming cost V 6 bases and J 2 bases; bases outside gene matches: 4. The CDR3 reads CSAGTSGTTYEQYF. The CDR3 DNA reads TGCAGTGCCGGGACTAGCGGGACTACCTACGAGCAGTACTTC.

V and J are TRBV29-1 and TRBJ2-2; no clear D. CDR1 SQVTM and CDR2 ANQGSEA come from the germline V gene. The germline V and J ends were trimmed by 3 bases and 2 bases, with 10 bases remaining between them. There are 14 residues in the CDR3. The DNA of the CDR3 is TGCAGCGTTGAGGTGGGGTTTAACACCGGGGAGCTGTTTTTT. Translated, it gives CSVEVGFNTGELFF.

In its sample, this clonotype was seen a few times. The CDR3 region has the DNA TGTGCCAGCAGCTTAGTCGCAGGGGAAGACACCGGGGAGCTGTTTTTT. Translation gives CASSLVAGEDTGELFF. V and J are TRBV7-6 and TRBJ2-2; perhaps TRBD1 as D (6 bases). The V gene's germline CDR1 is SGHVS and CDR2 FNYEAQ. This CDR3 has 16 amino acids. Trimming took off 1 base at V and 3 bases at J, with 12 bases between the two ends.

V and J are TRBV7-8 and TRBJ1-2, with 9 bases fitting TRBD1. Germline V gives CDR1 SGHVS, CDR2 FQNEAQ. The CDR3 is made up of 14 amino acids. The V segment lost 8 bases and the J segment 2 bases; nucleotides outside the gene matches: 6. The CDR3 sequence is CASQPGQGNYGYTF. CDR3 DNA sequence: TGTGCCAGCCAGCCGGGACAGGGAAACTATGGCTACACCTTC.

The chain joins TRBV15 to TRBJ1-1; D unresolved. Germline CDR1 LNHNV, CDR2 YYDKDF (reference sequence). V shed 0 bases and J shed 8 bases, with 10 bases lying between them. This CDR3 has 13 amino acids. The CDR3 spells CATSRDSYSEAFF. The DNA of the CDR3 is TGTGCCACCAGCAGAGATTCCTATAGCGAAGCTTTCTTT.

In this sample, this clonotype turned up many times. CDR3 residues: CASSLGPGTEAFF. CDR3 in DNA: TGTGCCAGCAGTTTAGGGCCCGGCACTGAAGCTTTCTTT. The rearrangement joins TRBV12-3 or TRBV12-4 to TRBJ1-1; D not certain. The length of the CDR3 is 13 residues. Trimming cost V 1 base and J 4 bases, with 7 bases left between them.

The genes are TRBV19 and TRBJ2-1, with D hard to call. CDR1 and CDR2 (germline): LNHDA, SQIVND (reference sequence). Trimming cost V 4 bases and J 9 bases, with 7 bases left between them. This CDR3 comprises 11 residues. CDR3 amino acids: CASSNFGEQFF. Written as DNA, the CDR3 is TGTGCCAGTAGTAACTTCGGTGAGCAGTTCTTC.